This T cell receptor beta chain was sequenced for a study of T cell clusters in autoimmune cytopenias (dated by TCRdb to about 2019). Broadly, across the study: Healthy donor controls had a mean age of approximately 50 years and a median age of roughly 60 years, with about 50% of the roughly 40 female. The study aimed to test whether autoimmune cytopenia patients carry a disease-specific immune repertoire signature usable as a blood-based biomarker. In autoimmune cytopenia patients, peripheral blood TRB and IGH repertoires were sequenced during active disease and over treatment follow-up, together with healthy, CLL and autoimmune hepatitis controls. For primary cytopenia the controls were 25 to 30 age-matched healthy donors, whereas for secondary cytopenia the controls were about 14 age-matched CLL patients. Autoimmune hepatitis repertoires were compared with those of roughly 25 age- and sex-matched healthy donors. A median TRB sequencing depth of roughly 56,000 reads per sample was reached, and a median of around 2,300 distinct TRB clonotypes per sample was obtained.

Remarks on this clonotype: The target of this receptor is not known.

TRB amplification used approximately 0.25 ug of peripheral blood genomic DNA, some 40,000 genome equivalents, per sample. The CDR3 numbers 16 residues from cysteine through phenylalanine. Only the protein sequence is given. CDR1 LNHDA and CDR2 SQIVND are derived from the germline V gene (reference sequence). TRB rearrangements were amplified by multiplex PCR following a touch-down protocol, with the TRB-A and TRB-B primer pools mixed in one tube. Illumina adapters and sample indices were added to the amplicons through two consecutive PCR reactions performed with Phusion HS II polymerase. After gel purification with the NucleoSpin Gel and PCR Clean-up kit, the amplicons were quantified by Qubit and checked for quality on an Agilent 2100 Bioanalyzer. Sequencing of the libraries was done on an Illumina MiSeq with paired-end, single-indexed, 600-cycle runs. The study's own analysis went as follows. Alignment and assembly of TRB reads were performed with MiXCR version 2.1.12 and the default MiXCR reference library. Each unique CDR3 nucleotide sequence defined a clone, and only productive sequences with at least two reads were analysed. Alpha-parameterized diversity profiles (alpha 0 to 5), including the Shannon (alpha 1) and Simpson (alpha 2) indices, were computed with an R script to assess repertoire diversity. The tcR package was used to compute combinatorial TRB VJ usage, which was then compared between cohorts by principal component analysis with ade4. GLIPH was used to cluster TCRbeta CDR3s in pairs of cohorts matched for age and read depth, and a Wilcoxon test was used to compare cluster frequencies. TCRdb reprocessed the reads, so every CDR3 protein sequence counts as one entry and DNA is not shown. The V and J calls reflect TCRdb's pipeline rather than the authors' work. This sample's records show a few thousand distinct CDR3 sequences. Of the sample, less than 20% is held by the ten largest clones.

General conclusions and limits of the study: In the comparison of secondary cytopenia with CLL, the cluster-lack signature was not observed, apparently because the dominant lymphoma-associated repertoire masked the signature. The TRB repertoire shifts, including less even repertoires in secondary cytopenia and CLL, mostly reflected lymphoma bias and not autoimmunity. GLIPH results suggested that primary autoimmune cytopenia patients were missing physiological T cell clusters, with 50 or so clusters found only in healthy donors compared with roughly 15 found only in patients. Approximately 3-fold more exclusive TRB clusters were observed in healthy donors than in active autoimmune hepatitis patients, consistent with an autoimmunity-wide signature. The T cell clusters were defined in silico only, and their functional role remained to be validated experimentally.

The same data also contributed to another study, on T cell repertoires in aging, cancer and after chemotherapy. The second study, in turn, reports: Donors were distributed across six age groups ranging from 30 or younger to 70 or older, with at least three individuals included per group. TCR repertoires from healthy donor controls were recorded over periods of several months to years and showed clear clonal overlap between repeated samplings. Several million TCR reads were contained in the full dataset. Significantly lower blood TCR diversity and higher clonality were observed in untreated patients with hematological or solid cancers than in age-matched healthy donors. Declining TCR diversity with age in healthy donors was mainly explained by loss of richness; in cancer patients, loss of evenness also contributed. In both cancer cohorts, the median generation probability rose over the chemotherapy interval, which suggests that the repertoire was reconstituted through rebound thymic output. According to the authors, the repertoire data do not allow conclusions to be drawn about immunological memory after chemotherapy. To examine immunoaging and T cell reconstitution after chemotherapy, the study profiled TCR beta repertoires in peripheral blood from healthy donors and cancer patients. The cohort comprised 218 cancer patients, roughly 90 with hematological and 110 to 140 with solid cancers, plus 95 healthy donors as a reference group. MiXCR versions 2.12 and 3.0.5 were used to process TRB sequences. Shannon diversity, evenness, clonality (one minus evenness), and alpha-parameterized diversity profiles from alpha 0 to 5 were included as repertoire metrics. Generation probabilities of clones in paired pre- and post-chemotherapy samples were computed with the IGoR algorithm.

The clonotype was recovered from a human donor in good health. This sequence uses TRBV19 and TRBJ1-2; TCRdb proposes TRBD1, but this gene call is untestable without DNA. The source material was peripheral blood. The CDR3 sequence is CASSTPIKGDNYGYTF. With the rest looked up from the reference TRBV19 and TRBJ1-2 genes rather than sequenced, the full variable domain is DGGITQSPKYLFRKEGQNVTLSCEQNLNHDAMYWYRQDPGQGLRLIYYSQIVNDFQKGDIAEGYSVSREKKESFPLTVTSAQKNPTAFYLCASSTPIKGDNYGYTFGSGTRLTVV.